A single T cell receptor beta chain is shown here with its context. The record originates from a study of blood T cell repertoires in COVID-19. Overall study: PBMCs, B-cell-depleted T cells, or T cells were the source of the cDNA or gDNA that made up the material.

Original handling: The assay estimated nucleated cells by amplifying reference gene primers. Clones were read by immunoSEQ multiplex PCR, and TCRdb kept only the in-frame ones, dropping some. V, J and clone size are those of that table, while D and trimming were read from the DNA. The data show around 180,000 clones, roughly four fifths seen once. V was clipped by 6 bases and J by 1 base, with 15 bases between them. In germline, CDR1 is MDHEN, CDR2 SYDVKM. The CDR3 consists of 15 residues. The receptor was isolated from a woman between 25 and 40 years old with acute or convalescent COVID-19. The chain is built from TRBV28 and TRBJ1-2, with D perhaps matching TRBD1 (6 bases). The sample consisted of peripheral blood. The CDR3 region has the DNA TGTGCCAGCAGACCCCCCGGACAGATTAACTATGGCTACACCTTC. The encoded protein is CASRPPGQINYGYTF.